These T cell receptor beta chains were read from a single sample in a study of blood T cell repertoires in COVID-19. The table came from immunoSEQ multiplex PCR; TCRdb's copy has only in-frame clones and leaves some out. Of 300,000 to 400,000 clones listed, over 70% are singletons. The sequenced material came from peripheral blood. These receptors were taken from a woman aged 45-65 years with COVID-19, enrolled during active disease. Each CDR3 is given with its conserved first and last residue. A D gene is named only where the DNA matches it firmly. Clone size, where shown, is once, few, many, or a class for clones that have expanded.

j_call	clone_size	d_call	v_call	cdr3_nt	cdr3_aa
TRBJ1-1	NA	NA	TRBV27	TGTGCCAGCAGTCCCATTAGGAACACTGAAGCTTTCTTT	CASSPIRNTEAFF
TRBJ2-3	few	TRBD1	TRBV19	TGTGCCAGAAGGGACAGGGGGCCCGGAGATACGCAGTATTTT	CARRDRGPGDTQYF
TRBJ1-5	NA	TRBD1	TRBV30	TGTGCCTGGAGTGATGGACAGGGGGAATTCGGCAATCAGCCCCAGCATTTT	CAWSDGQGEFGNQPQHF
TRBJ1-5	NA	NA	TRBV7-9	TGTGCCAGCAGCCCGGGACAAAGCAGTCAGCCCCAGCATTTT	CASSPGQSSQPQHF
TRBJ2-7	NA	TRBD2	TRBV5-8	TGTGCCAGCAGCTTGGATATTGGGCTAGCGGGAGTCCACGAGCAGTACTTC	CASSLDIGLAGVHEQYF
TRBJ2-6	many	NA	TRBV4-1	TGCGCCAGCAGCCAAGATATGGGGGCTTCACCCTCTGGGGCCAACGTCCTGACTTTC	CASSQDMGASPSGANVLTF
TRBJ2-1	NA	TRBD2	TRBV5-4	TGTGCCAGCAGCTCGACCGGGACTAGCGGGAGAGATGAGCAGTTCTTC	CASSSTGTSGRDEQFF
TRBJ1-4	NA	NA	TRBV5-4	TGTGCCAGCAGAGCCGGGGGGGCTAATGAAAAACTGTTTTTT	CASRAGGANEKLFF
TRBJ2-1	NA	NA	TRBV3-1/TRBV3-2	TGTGCCAGCAGCCAAGAGGCGGCGTGGAATGAGCAGTTCTTC	CASSQEAAWNEQFF
TRBJ2-2	NA	NA	TRBV19	TGTGCCAGTAAGGTCCTAGACGGGACCGGGGAGCTGTTTTTT	CASKVLDGTGELFF
TRBJ1-3	NA	NA	TRBV27	TGTGCCAGCAGTTTATCTTTCGTCGGGGGAAACACCATATATTTT	CASSLSFVGGNTIYF
TRBJ2-7	NA	NA	TRBV4-1	TGCGCCAGCAGCGAACTTGGGGCAGCGAACTACGAGCAGTACTTC	CASSELGAANYEQYF
TRBJ2-1	NA	NA	TRBV7-2	TGTGCCAGCAGCCTTGGTAGCTCCTACAATGAGCAGTTCTTC	CASSLGSSYNEQFF
TRBJ1-2	NA	TRBD1	TRBV29-1	TGCAGCGCTTCCACAGGGGGAGATGGCTACACCTTC	CSASTGGDGYTF